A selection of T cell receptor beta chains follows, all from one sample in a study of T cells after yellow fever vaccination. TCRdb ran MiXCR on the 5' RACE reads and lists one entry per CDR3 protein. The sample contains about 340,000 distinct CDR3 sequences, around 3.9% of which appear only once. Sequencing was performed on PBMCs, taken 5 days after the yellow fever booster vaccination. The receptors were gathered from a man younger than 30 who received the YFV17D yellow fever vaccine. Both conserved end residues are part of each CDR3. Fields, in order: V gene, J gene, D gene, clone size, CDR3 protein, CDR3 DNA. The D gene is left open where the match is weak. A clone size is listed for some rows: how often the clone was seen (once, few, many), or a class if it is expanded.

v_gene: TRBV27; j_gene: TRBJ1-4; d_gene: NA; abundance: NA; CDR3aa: CASSSWESGEKLFF; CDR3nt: TGTGCCAGCAGTTCCTGGGAATCCGGTGAAAAACTGTTTTTT
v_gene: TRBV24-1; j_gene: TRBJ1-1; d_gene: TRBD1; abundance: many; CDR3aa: CATRTGNTEAFF; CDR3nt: TGTGCCACTCGGACAGGGAACACTGAAGCTTTCTTT
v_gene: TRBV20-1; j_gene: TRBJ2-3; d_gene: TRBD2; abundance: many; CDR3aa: CSAGLAGGTPDTQYF; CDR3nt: TGCAGTGCTGGACTAGCGGGGGGTACCCCAGATACGCAGTATTTT
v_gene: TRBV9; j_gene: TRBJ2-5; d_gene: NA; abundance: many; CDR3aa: CASSVIGSPQYF; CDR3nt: TGTGCCAGCAGCGTTATTGGGTCCCCGCAGTACTTC
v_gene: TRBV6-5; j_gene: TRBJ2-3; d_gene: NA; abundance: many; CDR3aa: CASSPWTSTDTQYF; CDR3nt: TGTGCCAGCAGCCCATGGACTAGCACAGATACGCAGTATTTT
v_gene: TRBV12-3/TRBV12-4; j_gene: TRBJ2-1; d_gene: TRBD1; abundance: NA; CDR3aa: CASSRGQGTYNEQFF; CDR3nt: TGTGCCAGCAGTCGGGGACAGGGGACTTACAATGAGCAGTTCTTC
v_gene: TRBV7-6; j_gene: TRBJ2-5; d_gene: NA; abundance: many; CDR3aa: CASSLSRGSETQYF; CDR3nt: TGTGCCAGCAGCTTAAGCCGGGGCTCGGAGACCCAGTACTTC
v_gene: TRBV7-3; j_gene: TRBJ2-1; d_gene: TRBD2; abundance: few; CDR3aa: CASRLAGGPGNEQFF; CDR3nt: TGTGCCAGCAGATTAGCGGGGGGGCCGGGTAATGAGCAGTTCTTC
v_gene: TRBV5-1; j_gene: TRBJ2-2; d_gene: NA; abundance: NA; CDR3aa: CASSLGNSNTGELFF; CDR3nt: TGCGCCAGCAGCTTGGGCAACTCCAACACCGGGGAGCTGTTTTTT
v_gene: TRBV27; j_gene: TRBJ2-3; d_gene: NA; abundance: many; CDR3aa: CASSLTGISTDTQYF; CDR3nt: TGTGCCAGCAGTTTAACCGGGATTAGCACAGATACGCAGTATTTT
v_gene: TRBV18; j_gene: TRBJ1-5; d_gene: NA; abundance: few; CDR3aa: CASSREGGTNQPQHF; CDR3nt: TGTGCCAGCTCACGGGAAGGAGGGACTAATCAGCCCCAGCATTTT
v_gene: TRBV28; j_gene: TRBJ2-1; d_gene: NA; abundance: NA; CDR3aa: CASSFQDPAYNEQFF; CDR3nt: TGTGCCAGCAGTTTCCAGGACCCGGCCTACAATGAGCAGTTCTTC
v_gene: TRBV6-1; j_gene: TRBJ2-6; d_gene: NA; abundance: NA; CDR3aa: CASRVGISSGANVMTF; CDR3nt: TGTGCCAGCAGGGTGGGGATAAGCTCTGGGGCCAACGTCATGACTTTC
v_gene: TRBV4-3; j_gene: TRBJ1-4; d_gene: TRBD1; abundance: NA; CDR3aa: CASSRYRGRGANEKLFF; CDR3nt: TGCGCCAGCAGCCGTTACAGGGGGCGCGGAGCTAATGAAAAACTGTTTTTT
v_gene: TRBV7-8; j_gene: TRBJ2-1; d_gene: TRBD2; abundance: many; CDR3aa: CASSLVGLAANEQFF; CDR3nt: TGTGCCAGCAGCTTAGTCGGACTAGCGGCCAATGAGCAGTTCTTC
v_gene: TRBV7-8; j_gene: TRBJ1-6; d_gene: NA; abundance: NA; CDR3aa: CASSSRTGTAIEPLHF; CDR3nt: TGTGCCAGCAGCTCGAGAACCGGGACGGCCATAGAACCCCTCCACTTT
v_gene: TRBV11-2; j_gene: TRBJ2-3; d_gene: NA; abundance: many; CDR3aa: CASSLLVDTQYF; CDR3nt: TGTGCCAGCAGCCTCCTAGTAGATACGCAGTATTTT
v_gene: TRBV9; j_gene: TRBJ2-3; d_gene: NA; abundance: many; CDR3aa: CASSVGAGSGDTQYF; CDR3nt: TGTGCCAGCAGCGTAGGGGCGGGGTCCGGAGATACGCAGTATTTT
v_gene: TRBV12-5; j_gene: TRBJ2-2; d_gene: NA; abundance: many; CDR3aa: CASGNHRGANTGELFF; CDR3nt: TGTGCTAGTGGCAACCACCGGGGTGCGAACACCGGGGAGCTGTTTTTT
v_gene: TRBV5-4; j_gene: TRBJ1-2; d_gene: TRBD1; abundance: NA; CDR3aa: CASSTDRGGGYGYTF; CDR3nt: TGTGCCAGCAGTACCGACAGGGGAGGTGGCTATGGCTACACCTTC
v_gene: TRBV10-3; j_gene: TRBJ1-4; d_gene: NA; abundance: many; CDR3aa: CAISEKDGGNEKLFF; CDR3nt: TGTGCCATCAGTGAGAAGGACGGTGGGAATGAAAAACTGTTTTTT
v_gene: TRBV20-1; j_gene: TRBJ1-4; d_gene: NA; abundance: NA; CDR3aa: CSARDTAQGQKLFF; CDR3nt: TGCAGTGCTAGAGATACAGCACAGGGCCAAAAACTGTTTTTT
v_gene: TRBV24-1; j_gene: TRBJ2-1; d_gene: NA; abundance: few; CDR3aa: CATSDPDINEQFF; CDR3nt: TGTGCCACCAGTGACCCCGACATCAATGAGCAGTTCTTC
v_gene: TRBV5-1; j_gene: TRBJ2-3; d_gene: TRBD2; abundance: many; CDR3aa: CASSLAAGVTDTQYF; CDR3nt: TGCGCCAGCAGCTTGGCGGCGGGGGTTACAGATACGCAGTATTTT
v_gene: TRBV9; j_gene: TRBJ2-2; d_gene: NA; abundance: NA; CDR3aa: CASSVTVLAAGGPTSNTGELFF; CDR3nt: TGTGCCAGCAGCGTGACCGTGCTAGCTGCCGGGGGGCCCACCTCGAACACCGGGGAGCTGTTTTTT
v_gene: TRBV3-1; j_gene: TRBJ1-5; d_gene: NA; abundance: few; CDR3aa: CASSQEDRGAQHF; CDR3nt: TGTGCCAGCAGCCAAGAAGACCGGGGGGCCCAGCATTTT
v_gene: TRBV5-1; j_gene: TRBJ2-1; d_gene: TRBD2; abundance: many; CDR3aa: CASSQQRGPLDEQFF; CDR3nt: TGCGCCAGCAGCCAGCAGCGGGGACCCCTCGATGAGCAGTTCTTC
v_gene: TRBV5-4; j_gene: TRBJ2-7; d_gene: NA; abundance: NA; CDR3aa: CASSKLAGAALYEQYF; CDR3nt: TGTGCCAGCAGTAAGCTCGCGGGTGCGGCCCTCTACGAGCAGTACTTC